This TCR beta chain was identified in a study of blood T cell repertoires in COVID-19. Study-wide context: COVID-19 samples, acute and convalescent, were from the United States, Italy and Spain.

Germline loops: CDR1 LNHDA, CDR2 SQIVND (reference sequence). V gave up 7 bases and J gave up 2 bases, with 15 bases separating them. This CDR3 spans 16 amino acids. Per the study methods: By means of reference gene primer amplification, nucleated cell counts were estimated. The method was immunoSEQ multiplex PCR; TCRdb's version includes in-frame clones alone and lacks a portion of them. V and J calls and clone size follow that table, whereas D and trimming were derived from the DNA. The sample records 180,000 or so clones, about 88% being singletons. The receptor was derived from a man in his late teens or twenties with acute or convalescent COVID-19. The V and J genes are TRBV19 and TRBJ1-6, with a weak D call TRBD1 (5 bases). The sequenced sample was peripheral blood. DNA of the CDR3: TGTGCCAGTAATCACGGTCCGGGGGCCTATAATTCACCCCTCCACTTT. It codes for CASNHGPGAYNSPLHF.